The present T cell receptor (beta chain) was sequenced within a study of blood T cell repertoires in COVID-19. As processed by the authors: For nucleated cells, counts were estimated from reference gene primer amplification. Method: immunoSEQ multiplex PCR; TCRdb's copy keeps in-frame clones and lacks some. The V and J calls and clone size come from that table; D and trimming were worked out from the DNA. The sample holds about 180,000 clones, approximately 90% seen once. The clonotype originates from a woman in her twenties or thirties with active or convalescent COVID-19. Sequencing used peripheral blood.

CDR3 sequence: CASSGIPGANYGYTF. Written as DNA, the CDR3 is TGTGCCAGCAGCGGGATCCCTGGAGCTAACTATGGCTACACCTTC. This chain connects TRBV9 to TRBJ1-2, with D unresolved. The CDR3 runs 15 residues. The germline V gene encodes CDR1 SGDLS and CDR2 YYNGEE. Trimming left V 3 bases short and J 0 bases short, with 12 bases between. The full variable domain, its missing parts supplied by reference TRBV9 and TRBJ1-2, is DSGVTQTPKHLITATGQRVTLRCSPRSGDLSVYWYQQSLDQGLQFLIQYYNGEERAKGNILERFSAQQFPDLHSELNLSSLELGDSALYFCASSGIPGANYGYTFGSGTRLTVV.